This TCR beta chain was captured in a study of blood T cell repertoires in COVID-19. Germline assignment: CDR1 SGHTA and CDR2 FQGNSA. V dropped 2 bases and J dropped 0 bases, with 17 bases sitting between them. This CDR3 comprises 17 residues. In the study's own analysis: Scientists estimated how many nucleated cells there were by amplifying reference gene primers. Data came from immunoSEQ multiplex PCR; TCRdb stores just in-frame clones and leaves some out. That table gives V, J and clone size, and the DNA gave D and trimming. The sample records approximately 290,000 clones, 80% to 90% being singletons.

Sequencing input: PBMCs or T cells enriched from blood (not recorded which). V usage is TRBV7-2 and J usage is TRBJ2-7; D is unclear. The source is a woman in her twenties or thirties who had recovered from COVID-19. This CDR3 reads CASSLRFQAPSSYEQYF. As DNA, the CDR3 is TGTGCCAGCAGCTTAAGGTTCCAGGCTCCGAGCTCCTACGAGCAGTACTTC. The full variable domain, completed using reference TRBV7-2 and TRBJ2-7, is GAGVSQSPSNKVTEKGKDVELRCDPISGHTALYWYRQSLGQGLEFLIYFQGNSAPDKSGLPSDRFSAERTGGSVSTLTIQRTQQEDSAVYLCASSLRFQAPSSYEQYFGPGTRLTVT.